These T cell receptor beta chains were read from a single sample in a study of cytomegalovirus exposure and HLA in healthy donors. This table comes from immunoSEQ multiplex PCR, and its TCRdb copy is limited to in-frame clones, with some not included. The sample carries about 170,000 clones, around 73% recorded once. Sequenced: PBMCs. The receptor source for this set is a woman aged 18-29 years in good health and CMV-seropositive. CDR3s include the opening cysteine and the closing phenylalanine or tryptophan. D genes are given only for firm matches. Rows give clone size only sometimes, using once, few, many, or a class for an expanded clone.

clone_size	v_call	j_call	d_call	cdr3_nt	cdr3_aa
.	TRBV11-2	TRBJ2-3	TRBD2	TGTGCCAGCAGCTTCTCAGCGGGGACTAATCGCCTCCCAGATACGCAGTATTTT	CASSFSAGTNRLPDTQYF
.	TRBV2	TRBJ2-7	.	TGTGCCAGCAGTGACACTAGAGGGCATTCCGAGCAGTACTTC	CASSDTRGHSEQYF
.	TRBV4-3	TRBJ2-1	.	TGCGCCAGCAGCCGATGGACTATTGCTTCCTACAATGAGCAGTTCTTC	CASSRWTIASYNEQFF
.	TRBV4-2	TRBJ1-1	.	TGTGCCAGCAGCCAAGCCGAGAAGTTGAACACTGAAGCTTTCTTT	CASSQAEKLNTEAFF
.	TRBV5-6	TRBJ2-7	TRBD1	TGTGCCAGCAGCCCCGGGACAGGGCCATCCTACGAGCAGTACTTC	CASSPGTGPSYEQYF
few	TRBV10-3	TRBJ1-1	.	TGTGCCATCAGAAGACCAGGAATTCTGGAAGCTTTCTTT	CAIRRPGILEAFF
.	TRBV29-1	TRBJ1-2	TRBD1	TGCAGCGCCCTTAGCGACAGGGACTATGGCTACACCTTC	CSALSDRDYGYTF
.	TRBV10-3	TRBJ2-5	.	TGTGCCATCAGTCCGGAAGGACAGCTCCAAGAGACCCAGTACTTC	CAISPEGQLQETQYF
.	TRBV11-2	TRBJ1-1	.	TGTGCCAGCAGCGCGGACTACACTGAAGCTTTCTTT	CASSADYTEAFF
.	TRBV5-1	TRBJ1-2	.	TGCGCCAGCAGCCCCCGCCCAGGGTACGGCTACACCTTC	CASSPRPGYGYTF
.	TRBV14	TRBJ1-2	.	TGTGCCAGCAGCCAGGCAAACTATGGCTACACCTTC	CASSQANYGYTF
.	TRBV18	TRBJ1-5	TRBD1	TGTGCCAGCTCACCTTTCGGGACAGGGTCCGATCAGCCCCAGCATTTT	CASSPFGTGSDQPQHF
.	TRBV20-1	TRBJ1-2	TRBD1	TGCAGTACAGACAGGGAAGATGGCTACACCTTC	CSTDREDGYTF
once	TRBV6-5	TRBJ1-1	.	TGTGCCAGCAGCCGGGGTGGCACTGAAGCTTTCTTT	CASSRGGTEAFF
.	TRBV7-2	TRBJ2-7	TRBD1	TGTGCCAGCAGCCAGGGGACAGGCCCATCCTACGAGCAGTACTTC	CASSQGTGPSYEQYF
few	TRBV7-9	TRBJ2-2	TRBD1	TGTGCCAGCAGCATTCCGGGACAGGGGAACACCGGGGGGCTGTTTTTT	CASSIPGQGNTGGLFF
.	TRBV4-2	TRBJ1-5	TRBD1	TGTGCCAGCAGCGACGGGACAGGGGGCAATCAGCCCCAGCATTTT	CASSDGTGGNQPQHF
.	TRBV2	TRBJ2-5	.	TGTGCCAGCAGCGACAGAGCGGAGACCCAGTACTTC	CASSDRAETQYF
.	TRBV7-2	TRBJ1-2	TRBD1	TGTGCCAGCAGCTTCGACCCCGGGACAGGGCAGAACTATGGCTACACCTTC	CASSFDPGTGQNYGYTF
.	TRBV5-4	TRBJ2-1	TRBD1	TGTGCCAGCAGCCAACGACAGGGGCGGGGTGGGAATGAGCAGTTCTTC	CASSQRQGRGGNEQFF
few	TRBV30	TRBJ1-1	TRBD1	TGTGCCTGGGGGACAGGGTACTTACTGGGAGCTTTCTTT	CAWGTGYLLGAFF
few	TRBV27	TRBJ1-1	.	TGTGCCAGCAGTTACCCGGGGGGGAACACTGAAGCTTTCTTT	CASSYPGGNTEAFF
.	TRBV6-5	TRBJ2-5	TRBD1	TGTGCCAGCAGGGAACCGGGACAGGAGGAAGAGACCCAGTACTTC	CASREPGQEEETQYF
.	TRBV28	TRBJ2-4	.	TGTGCCAGCAGTTCACCACGGGTTACCATAGCCAAAAACATTCAGTACTTC	CASSSPRVTIAKNIQYF
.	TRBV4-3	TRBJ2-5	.	TGCGCCAGCAGCCAAGCGGCAGGGGGGCTCGAGACCCAGTACTTC	CASSQAAGGLETQYF
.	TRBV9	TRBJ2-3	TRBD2	TGTGCCAGCAGCGTAGGCGGGGGAGGGGCAGATACGCAGTATTTT	CASSVGGGGADTQYF
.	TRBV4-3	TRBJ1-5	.	TGCGCCAGCAGCCAGACTAGGAGCAATCAGCCCCAGCATTTT	CASSQTRSNQPQHF
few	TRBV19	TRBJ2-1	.	TGTGCCAGTAGTATATCGGGGATACACAATGAGCAGTTCTTC	CASSISGIHNEQFF
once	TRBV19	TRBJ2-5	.	TGTGCCAGTAGTATAACGGGTGGAGGGTGGGAGACCCAGTACTTC	CASSITGGGWETQYF
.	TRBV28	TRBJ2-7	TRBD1	TGTGCCAGCAGTCCACTGGGACAGTTATCCTACGAGCAGTACTTC	CASSPLGQLSYEQYF
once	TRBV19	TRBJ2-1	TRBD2	TGTGCCAGTAGTATTCGGGGCCTAGCGGGGGGGCCCTACAATGAGCAGTTCTTC	CASSIRGLAGGPYNEQFF
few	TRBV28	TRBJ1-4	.	TGTGCCAGCAGCCCCGGACAGAGACAACTGTTTTTT	CASSPGQRQLFF
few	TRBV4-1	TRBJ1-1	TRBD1	TGCGCCAGCAGCCCCCTAGGACAGGGGGCAGAAGCTTTCTTT	CASSPLGQGAEAFF
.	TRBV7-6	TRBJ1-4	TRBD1	TGTGCCAGCAGCTTACGGGACAGGGGGCAGAGACTGTTTTTT	CASSLRDRGQRLFF
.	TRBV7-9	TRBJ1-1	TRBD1	TGTGCCAGCAGCTCGGACAGGGTTGGGACTGAAGCTTTCTTT	CASSSDRVGTEAFF
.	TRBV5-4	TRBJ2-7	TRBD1	TGTGCCAGCAGCTTGGGGCAGGGGGTGAAAAACGAGCAGTACTTC	CASSLGQGVKNEQYF
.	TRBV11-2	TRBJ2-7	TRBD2	TGTGCCAGCAGCCAAACTAGCGGTGGTACCTACGAGCAGTACTTC	CASSQTSGGTYEQYF
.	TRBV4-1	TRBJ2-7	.	TGCGCCAGCAGCCAAGTCCAGGGAAGCTCCTACGAGCAGTACTTC	CASSQVQGSSYEQYF
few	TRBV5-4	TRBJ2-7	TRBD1	TGTGCCAGCAGCTTCGGGACAGGTTGCGAGCAGTACTTC	CASSFGTGCEQYF
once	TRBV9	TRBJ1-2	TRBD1	TGTGCCAGCAGCGTAGAGGGGGCGGCCTTCTATGGCTACACCTTC	CASSVEGAAFYGYTF
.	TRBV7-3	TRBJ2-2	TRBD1	TGTGCCAGCAGCCCGCCGGGACAGGGTGCGGAGCTGTTTTTT	CASSPPGQGAELFF
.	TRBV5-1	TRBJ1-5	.	TGCGCCAGCAGCTCGACAGTCAATCAGCCCCAGCATTTT	CASSSTVNQPQHF
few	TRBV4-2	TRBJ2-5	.	TGTGCCAGCAGCCAAGATCTCACAGTTAAAGAGACCCAGTACTTC	CASSQDLTVKETQYF
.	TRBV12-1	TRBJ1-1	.	TGTGCCAGCAGCTTTGACCGGGGAGGGGCTGAAGCTTTCTTT	CASSFDRGGAEAFF
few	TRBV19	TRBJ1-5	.	TGTGCCAGTAGTGATCGGCAGCCCCAGCATTTT	CASSDRQPQHF
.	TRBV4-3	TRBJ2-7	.	TGCGCCAGCAGCCAAGATAGGGACACCTCCTCCTACGAGCAGTACTTC	CASSQDRDTSSYEQYF
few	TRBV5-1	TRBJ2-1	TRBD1	TGCGCCAGCAGCTCCCCCGGGACAGGGTATAGAGATGAGCAGTTCTTC	CASSSPGTGYRDEQFF
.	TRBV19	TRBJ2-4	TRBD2	TGTGCCAGTAGTATAGATCGGGAGGGAGCCAAAAACATTCAGTACTTC	CASSIDREGAKNIQYF
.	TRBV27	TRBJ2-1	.	TGTGCCAGCAGTTTAACTAGCTCCTACAATGAGCAGTTCTTC	CASSLTSSYNEQFF